The sequence of this T cell receptor (beta chain) was determined in a study of circulating and synovial CD4+ cells in juvenile arthritis. General observations from the study: These repertoires were less diverse than bulk blood CD4 repertoires. CPL and bulk CD4 samples differed at least tenfold in T cell genomes. Circulating pathogenic-like lymphocytes shared a substantially higher fraction of CDR3 sequences with synovium than bulk blood.

On this clone: Its antigen remains unidentified.

The protocol was immunoSEQ multiplex PCR, while the TCRdb copy is restricted to in-frame clones and leaves out a portion. The sample has fewer than 35,000 clones, 90% to 95% seen once. The V gene's germline CDR1 is GTSNPN and CDR2 SVGIG (reference sequence). The CDR3 is 14 residues long. The J segment lost 1 base and the V segment lost 4 bases, leaving 3 bases of the junction unmatched. The TCR comes from a human donor with juvenile idiopathic arthritis. V is TRBV30 and J is TRBJ2-3, with 9 bases lining up with TRBD2. Input material: CD4+ T cells from blood. This CDR3 reads CAWNRLAGTDTQYF. DNA of the CDR3: TGTGCCTGGAATCGACTAGCGGGCACAGATACGCAGTATTTT.